These 18 T cell receptor beta chains originate from one sample sequenced in a study of neurological immune-mediated disorders. TCRdb reanalysed the 5' RACE reads using MiXCR and keeps one entry per CDR3 protein. The table records some 49,000 distinct CDR3 sequences, more than 8.5% of them present only once. Time point given: longitudinal time-point 1 (baseline). Sequences were obtained from PBMCs. These receptors were taken from a woman in her 40s in good health.

There are a few counts of this clonotype. The rearrangement uses TRBV20-1 and TRBJ2-2; tentatively, D is TRBD1 (6 bases). The CDR3 length is 15 residues. V was pared by 3 bases and J by 4 bases, with 15 bases between. The germline gives CDR1 DFQATT, CDR2 SNEGSKA (reference sequence). Written as DNA, the CDR3 is TGCAGTGCTAGCTCAAGGGGGTCCGCCACCGGGGAGCTGTTTTTT. This encodes CSASSRGSATGELFF.

This clonotype was detected many times. V and J are TRBV12-3 or TRBV12-4 and TRBJ1-2; TRBD1 might be the D (5 bases). The CDR3 is 15 residues long. V was cut by 5 bases and J by 4 bases, with 17 bases left in between. The CDR3 loop is CASSLTTALGYGYTF. In DNA form, the CDR3 reads TGTGCCAGCAGTCTCACGACAGCCTTAGGCTATGGCTACACCTTC.

This clonotype was seen many times. The chain carries TRBV12-3 or TRBV12-4 and TRBJ1-1; 8 nucleotides agree with TRBD1. This CDR3 spans 14 amino acids. V trimming: 5 bases; J trimming: 4 bases; junction bases outside the gene matches: 6. The CDR3 is CASSQDREGTEAFF. The CDR3 DNA sequence: TGTGCCAGCAGTCAGGACAGGGAGGGCACTGAAGCTTTCTTT.

This clonotype was seen at least ten times. The J gene is TRBJ2-3, the V gene TRBV20-1; perhaps TRBD2 as D (6 bases). There are 14 residues in the CDR3. The germline V and J ends were trimmed by 1 base and 2 bases, with 10 bases remaining between them. CDR1 and CDR2 from the germline V gene are DFQATT and SNEGSKA (reference sequence). In DNA form, the CDR3 reads TGCAGTGCTAGAGCGCGCGGGAACACAGATACGCAGTATTTT. Encoded protein: CSARARGNTDTQYF.

Ten or more counts support this clonotype. J is TRBJ2-7 and V is TRBV5-5; a possible D gene is TRBD1 (6 bases). This CDR3 contains 14 residues. V was clipped by 4 bases and J by 0 bases, with 11 bases between them. Germline CDR1 SGHKS, CDR2 YYEKEE (reference sequence). The CDR3, as DNA: TGTGCCAGCAGCATACAGGGAGACTCCTACGAGCAGTACTTC. As protein: CASSIQGDSYEQYF.

This clonotype was seen repeatedly, ten times or more. This chain links TRBV6-2 or TRBV6-3 with TRBJ1-2, with D hard to call. Trimming pared 6 bases from V and 0 bases from J, leaving 11 bases between. The germline CDR1 and CDR2 sequences are MNHEY and SVGEGT. This CDR3 has 14 amino acids. CDR3 residues: CASSLTATNYGYTF. The DNA for the CDR3 is TGTGCCAGCAGCCTGACGGCAACTAACTATGGCTACACCTTC.

This clonotype was recorded many times. The chain recombines TRBV7-3 with TRBJ2-3, with 8 bases matching TRBD2. V shed 5 bases and J 2 bases; nucleotides not matched to a gene: 6. In germline, CDR1 is SGHTA, CDR2 FQGTGA. The CDR3 is 15 residues long. The CDR3 here is CASSHRGGPTDTQYF. The CDR3 nucleotides are TGTGCCAGCAGCCACCGGGGGGGACCCACAGATACGCAGTATTTT. The full variable domain, completed using reference TRBV7-3 and TRBJ2-3, is GAGVSQTPSNKVTEKGKYVELRCDPISGHTALYWYRQSLGQGPEFLIYFQGTGAADDSGLPNDRFFAVRPEGSVSTLKIQRTERGDSAVYLCASSHRGGPTDTQYFGPGTRLTVL.

This clonotype has a count of ten or more. The chain carries TRBV29-1 and TRBJ1-2, with 7 bases identical to TRBD1. This CDR3 spans 12 amino acids. Germline trimming cut 7 bases from V and 6 bases from J; bases unmatched to any gene: 8. Germline CDR1 reads SQVTM; CDR2 reads ANQGSEA. The CDR3 spells CSADVGTDGYTF. The DNA for the CDR3 is TGCAGCGCTGACGTCGGGACAGATGGCTACACCTTC.

This clonotype has ten or more counts. The V call is TRBV7-2, the J call TRBJ2-5, with D possibly being TRBD2 (6 bases). The CDR3 has 16 residues. The germline V gene encodes CDR1 SGHTA and CDR2 FQGNSA. V was trimmed by 5 bases and J by 5 bases, leaving 21 bases between them. The CDR3 loop reads CASSVSQPGVGETQYF. In DNA, the CDR3 is TGTGCCAGCAGCGTTTCCCAACCGGGGGTTGGGGAGACCCAGTACTTC.

This clonotype was seen repeatedly, ten times or more. The chain joins TRBV20-1 to TRBJ2-5, with D possibly TRBD2 on 6 matching bases. Germline CDR1 and CDR2: DFQATT and SNEGSKA (reference sequence). Trimming removed 6 bases at V and 7 bases at J, with 15 bases between. The length of the CDR3 is 12 residues. CDR3 nucleotide sequence: TGCAGTGCCGTTAAGCGGGCGGGGACCCAGTACTTC. It encodes CSAVKRAGTQYF.

This clonotype is judged medium-sized. The rearrangement links TRBV11-2 to TRBJ2-3, with D perhaps matching TRBD1 (6 bases). Trimming cost V 1 base and J 6 bases, with 11 bases left between them. The CDR3 covers 14 residues. Per the germline V gene, CDR1 is SGHAT and CDR2 is FQNNGV. DNA for the CDR3: TGTGCCAGCAGCTTAGTGGGGGCCCGGGATACGCAGTATTTT. As protein: CASSLVGARDTQYF.

This clonotype was seen many times. This sequence joins TRBV12-3 or TRBV12-4 and TRBJ2-5; D call uncertain. This CDR3 contains 11 residues. V was trimmed by 3 bases and J by 5 bases, leaving 4 bases between them. The CDR3 loop is CASSFGETQYF. CDR3 DNA sequence: TGTGCCAGCAGTTTCGGTGAGACCCAGTACTTC.

At least ten counts were recorded for this clonotype. The chain carries TRBV29-1 and TRBJ2-3, with D unresolved. Germline V lookup: CDR1 SQVTM, CDR2 ANQGSEA. V dropped 3 bases and J dropped 6 bases, with 7 bases sitting between them. This CDR3 has 11 residues. The CDR3 protein is CSVDLFDTQYF. CDR3 nucleotide sequence: TGCAGCGTTGATCTCTTCGATACGCAGTATTTT.

The chain recombines TRBV18 with TRBJ2-7; a possible D gene is TRBD1 (5 bases). V was trimmed by 3 bases and J by 0 bases, leaving 15 bases between them. This CDR3 spans 16 amino acids. CDR1 and CDR2 (germline): KGHSH, LQKENI. CDR3 sequence reads: CASSPLTGKSSYEQYF. The CDR3 DNA is TGTGCCAGCTCACCTCTCACAGGCAAGAGCTCCTACGAGCAGTACTTC. The whole variable domain, filled in from reference TRBV18 and TRBJ2-7, reads NAGVMQNPRHLVRRRGQEARLRCSPMKGHSHVYWYRQLPEEGLKFMVYLQKENIIDESGMPKERFSAEFPKEGPSILRIQQVVRGDSAAYFCASSPLTGKSSYEQYFGPGTRLTVT.

This clonotype was seen ten or more times. This chain links TRBV15 with TRBJ2-7; D is possibly TRBD2 (6 bases). Looked up from germline, CDR1 is LNHNV and CDR2 is YYDKDF (reference sequence). This CDR3 comprises 13 residues. The V gene lost 0 bases and the J gene lost 3 bases, with 6 bases spanning the gap. The chain's CDR3 is CATSRDGGYEQYF. CDR3 sequence (DNA): TGTGCCACCAGCAGAGACGGGGGCTACGAGCAGTACTTC.

This clonotype turned up a few times. J is TRBJ2-7 and V is TRBV25-1; TRBD2 matches at 10 bases. The CDR3 covers 14 residues. Germline V gene sequence: CDR1 MGHDK, CDR2 SYGVNS. V was clipped by 4 bases and J by 3 bases; unmatched bases: 3. CDR3 nucleotides: TGTGCCAGCAGTGGGACTAGCGGCTTCTACGAGCAGTACTTC. It encodes CASSGTSGFYEQYF.

This clonotype came up a few times. The chain recombines TRBV27 with TRBJ2-1, with 12 bases matching TRBD2. This CDR3 has 18 residues. The germline V gene has CDR1 MNHEY and CDR2 SMNVEV (reference sequence). The junction had 12 bases not matched to a gene; V was cut back by 4 bases and J by 5 bases. The chain's CDR3 is CASSSISSGRAPHNEQFF. As DNA, the CDR3 is TGTGCCAGCAGTTCAATATCTAGCGGGAGGGCCCCGCACAATGAGCAGTTCTTC.

Many counts were recorded for this clonotype. The chain links TRBV12-3 or TRBV12-4 to TRBJ2-7; perhaps TRBD1 as D (5 bases). Between the trimmed V and J ends, which lost 9 bases and 5 bases, there was a span of 14 bases. The CDR3 is made up of 12 amino acids. The CDR3 spells CASKGPTNEQYF. The CDR3 nucleotides read TGTGCCAGTAAGGGGCCGACGAACGAGCAGTACTTC.